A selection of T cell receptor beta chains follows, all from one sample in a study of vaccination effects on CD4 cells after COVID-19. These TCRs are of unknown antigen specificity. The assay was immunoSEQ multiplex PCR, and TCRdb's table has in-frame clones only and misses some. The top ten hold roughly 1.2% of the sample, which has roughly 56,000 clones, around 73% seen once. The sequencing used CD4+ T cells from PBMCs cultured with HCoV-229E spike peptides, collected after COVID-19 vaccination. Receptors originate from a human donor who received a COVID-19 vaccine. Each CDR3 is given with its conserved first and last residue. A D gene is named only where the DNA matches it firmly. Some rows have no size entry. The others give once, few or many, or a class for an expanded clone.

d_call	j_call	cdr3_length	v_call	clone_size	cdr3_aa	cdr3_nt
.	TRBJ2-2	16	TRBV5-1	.	CASSLWGRANTGELFF	TGCGCCAGCAGCTTGTGGGGGAGAGCTAACACCGGGGAGCTGTTTTTT
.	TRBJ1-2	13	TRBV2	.	CASKSGSVSGYTF	TGTGCCAGCAAATCGGGCTCCGTTAGTGGCTACACCTTC
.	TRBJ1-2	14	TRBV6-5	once	CASSYDSRDYGYTF	TGTGCCAGCAGTTACGACAGTCGAGACTATGGCTACACCTTC
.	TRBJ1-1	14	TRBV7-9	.	CASSSNTGNTEAFF	TGTGCCAGCAGCTCAAACACAGGGAACACTGAAGCTTTCTTT
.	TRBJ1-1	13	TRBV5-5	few	CASSLDTNTEAFF	TGTGCCAGCAGCCTGGACACGAACACTGAAGCTTTCTTT
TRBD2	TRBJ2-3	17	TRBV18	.	CASSPVSGGTSTDTQYF	TGTGCCAGCTCACCGGTTAGCGGGGGGACCTCCACAGATACGCAGTATTTT
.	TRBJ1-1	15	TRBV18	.	CASSPPGSVGTEAFF	TGTGCCAGCTCACCACCGGGGAGCGTTGGCACTGAAGCTTTCTTT
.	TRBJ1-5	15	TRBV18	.	CASSPGGQFNQPQHF	TGTGCCAGCTCACCGGGCGGACAGTTCAATCAGCCCCAGCATTTT
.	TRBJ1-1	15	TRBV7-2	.	CASSLGQWVNTEAFF	TGTGCCAGCAGCTTAGGACAGTGGGTAAACACTGAAGCTTTCTTT
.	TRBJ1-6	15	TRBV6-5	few	CASSYSYGDGGALHF	TGTGCCAGCAGTTACTCGTACGGAGATGGGGGAGCCCTCCACTTT
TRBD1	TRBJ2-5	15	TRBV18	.	CASSLAGGYQETQYF	TGTGCCAGCTCACTGGCAGGGGGCTATCAAGAGACCCAGTACTTC
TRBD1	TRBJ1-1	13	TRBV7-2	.	CASSYTGGTEAFF	TGTGCCAGCAGCTATACAGGGGGGACTGAAGCTTTCTTT
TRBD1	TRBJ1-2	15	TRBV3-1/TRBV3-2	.	CASSDSGTGGVGYTF	TGTGCCAGCAGCGACTCCGGGACAGGGGGCGTTGGCTACACCTTC
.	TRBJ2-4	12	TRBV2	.	CASTTRGGIQYF	TGTGCCAGCACCACGAGGGGGGGGATTCAGTACTTC
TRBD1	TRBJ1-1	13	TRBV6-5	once	CASTLDRAIEAFF	TGTGCCAGCACTTTAGACAGGGCGATTGAAGCTTTCTTT
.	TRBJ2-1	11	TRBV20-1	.	CSATIGSEQFF	TGCAGTGCTACGATCGGGTCTGAGCAGTTCTTC
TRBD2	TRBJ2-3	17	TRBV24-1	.	CATSDTAGTSGVDTQYF	TGTGCCACCAGTGATACGGCCGGGACTAGCGGGGTAGATACGCAGTATTTT
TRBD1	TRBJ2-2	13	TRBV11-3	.	CASSWDSGGELFF	TGTGCCAGCAGCTGGGACAGCGGAGGGGAGCTGTTTTTT
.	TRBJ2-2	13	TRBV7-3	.	CASGQTGAGELFF	TGTGCCAGCGGCCAGACAGGCGCCGGGGAGCTGTTTTTT
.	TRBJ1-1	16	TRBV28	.	CASPRDRAGTNTEAFF	TGTGCCAGCCCCAGGGACCGCGCGGGTACGAACACTGAAGCTTTCTTT
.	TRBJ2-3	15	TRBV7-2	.	CASSLLRPPTDTQYF	TGTGCCAGCAGTTTGCTGCGACCACCCACAGATACGCAGTATTTT
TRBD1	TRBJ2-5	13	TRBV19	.	CASSDRARETQYF	TGTGCCAGTAGCGACAGGGCGAGGGAGACCCAGTACTTC
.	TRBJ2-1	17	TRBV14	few	CASSPKPLSGSYNEQFF	TGTGCCAGCAGCCCGAAGCCCCTTAGCGGATCCTACAATGAGCAGTTCTTC
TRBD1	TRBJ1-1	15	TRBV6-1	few	CASSEAGTGGTEAFF	TGTGCCAGCAGTGAAGCGGGGACAGGGGGGACTGAAGCTTTCTTT
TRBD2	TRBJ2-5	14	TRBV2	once	CASLIGGAWETQYF	TGTGCCAGCCTTATCGGGGGGGCATGGGAGACCCAGTACTTC
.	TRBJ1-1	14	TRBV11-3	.	CASSLGPGNTEAFF	TGTGCCAGCAGCTTAGGTCCGGGGAACACTGAAGCTTTCTTT
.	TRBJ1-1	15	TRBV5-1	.	CASSLGPTMNTEAFF	TGCGCCAGCAGCCTGGGTCCTACCATGAACACTGAAGCTTTCTTT
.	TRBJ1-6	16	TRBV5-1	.	CASSLARPEYNSPLHF	TGCGCCAGCAGCTTGGCCAGGCCGGAATATAATTCACCCCTCCACTTT
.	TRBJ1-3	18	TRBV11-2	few	CASSFKMTVLSSGNTIYF	TGTGCCAGCAGCTTTAAAATGACAGTGTTAAGCTCTGGAAACACCATATATTTT
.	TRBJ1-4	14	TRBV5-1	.	CASSKDPGREKLFF	TGCGCCAGCAGCAAAGACCCGGGCCGTGAAAAACTGTTTTTT
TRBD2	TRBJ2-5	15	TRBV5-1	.	CASSLEGSGVTTQYF	TGCGCCAGCAGCCTGGAAGGTAGCGGGGTGACTACCCAGTACTTC
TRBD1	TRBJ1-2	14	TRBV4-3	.	CASSHPTGRNGYTF	TGCGCCAGCAGCCATCCGACAGGGAGGAATGGCTACACCTTC
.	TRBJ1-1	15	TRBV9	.	CASSVRGTVNTEAFF	TGTGCCAGCAGCGTACGTGGGACGGTGAACACTGAAGCTTTCTTT
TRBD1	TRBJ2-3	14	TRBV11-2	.	CASRGQGSTDTQYF	TGTGCCAGCAGGGGACAGGGGAGCACAGATACGCAGTATTTT
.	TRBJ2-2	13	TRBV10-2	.	CASSEGQSRELFF	TGCGCCAGCAGTGAAGGCCAATCTCGGGAGCTGTTTTTT
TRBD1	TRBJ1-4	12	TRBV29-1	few	CSVRQGREKLFF	TGCAGCGTCCGACAGGGTCGGGAAAAACTGTTTTTT
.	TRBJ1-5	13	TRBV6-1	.	CASSEVGNQPQHF	TGTGCCAGCAGTGAAGTCGGGAATCAGCCCCAGCATTTT
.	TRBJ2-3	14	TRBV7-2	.	CASSLGSGSDTQYF	TGTGCCAGCAGCTTAGGATCAGGGTCAGATACGCAGTATTTT
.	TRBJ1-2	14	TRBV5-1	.	CASSLDGDTYGYTF	TGCGCCAGCAGCCTTGACGGGGACACCTATGGCTACACCTTC
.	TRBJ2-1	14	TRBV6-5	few	CASMGSYFYNEQFF	TGTGCCAGCATGGGGAGTTACTTTTACAATGAGCAGTTCTTC
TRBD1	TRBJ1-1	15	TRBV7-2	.	CASSPLGQVGTEAFF	TGTGCCAGCAGCCCTCTCGGACAGGTCGGGACTGAAGCTTTCTTT
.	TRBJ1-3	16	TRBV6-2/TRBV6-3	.	CASSYSTPASGNTIYF	TGTGCCAGCAGTTACTCGACTCCAGCCTCTGGAAACACCATATATTTT
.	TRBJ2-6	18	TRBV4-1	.	CASSRAGSTGGGANVLTF	TGCGCCAGCAGCCGAGCGGGTTCTACAGGCGGAGGGGCCAACGTCCTGACTTTC
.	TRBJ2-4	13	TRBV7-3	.	CASSLRQSDIQYF	TGTGCCAGCAGCTTACGACAGTCGGACATTCAGTACTTC
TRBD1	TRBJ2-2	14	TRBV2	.	CASRDRVVSGELFF	TGTGCCAGCAGGGACAGGGTAGTCTCCGGGGAGCTGTTTTTT
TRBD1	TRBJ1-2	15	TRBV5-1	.	CASSSLQGSDYGYTF	TGCGCCAGCAGCTCCCTACAGGGGTCGGACTATGGCTACACCTTC
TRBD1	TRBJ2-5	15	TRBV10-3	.	CAISEVTGYIETQYF	TGTGCCATCAGTGAGGTGACAGGGTATATCGAGACCCAGTACTTC
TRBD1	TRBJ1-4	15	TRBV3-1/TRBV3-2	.	CASSHSGTGNEKLFF	TGTGCCAGCAGCCATTCAGGGACAGGGAACGAAAAACTGTTTTTT
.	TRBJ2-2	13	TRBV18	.	CASSPTFTGELFF	TGTGCCAGCTCACCAACGTTCACCGGGGAGCTGTTTTTT